The 18 T cell receptor beta chains reported below all come from one sample, sequenced in a study of blood T cell repertoires in COVID-19. Sequenced by immunoSEQ multiplex PCR; TCRdb stores in-frame clones only, minus some. The table has 55,000 to 85,000 clones, 70% to 80% seen once; the top ten hold roughly 29%. The sample taken for sequencing was peripheral blood. These receptors all come from a man aged 60-69 years with active or convalescent COVID-19.

This clone came up once. The V gene is TRBV6-5, the J gene TRBJ1-1; 9 bases align to TRBD1. Germline CDR1 and CDR2: MNHEY and SVGAGI. With V trimmed by 1 base and J by 10 bases, 1 base remained unmatched. The CDR3 sequence is 12 residues long. The CDR3 here is CASSYYRGRAFF. The CDR3, as DNA: TGTGCCAGCAGTTACTACAGGGGGCGAGCTTTCTTT.

The chain has TRBV2 and TRBJ2-5; 7 nucleotides line up with TRBD2. The germline V gene has CDR1 SNHLY and CDR2 FYNNEI. The V segment lost 6 bases and the J segment 4 bases; nucleotides outside the gene matches: 8. The CDR3 contains 14 residues. The CDR3 region is CASSGLVRGETQYF. In DNA, the CDR3 is TGTGCCAGCAGCGGACTAGTGAGGGGAGAGACCCAGTACTTC.

The chain combines TRBV14 with TRBJ1-1, with D hard to call. The CDR3 spans 13 residues. Trimming shortened V by 5 bases and J by 11 bases, and 18 bases separated the two germline ends. Germline CDR1 and CDR2: SGHDN and FVKESK. This chain's CDR3 is CASSLFLGAVAFF. In DNA, the CDR3 is TGTGCCAGCAGCTTATTCTTGGGAGCAGTGGCTTTCTTT.

This clone occurred a few times. V is TRBV28 and J is TRBJ1-5, with D maybe TRBD1 (6 bases). CDR1 MDHEN and CDR2 SYDVKM come from the germline V gene. Trimming removed 6 bases at V and 3 bases at J, with 12 bases between. The length of the CDR3 is 14 residues. DNA for the CDR3: TGTGCCAGCAGACCGGACAGCCTCAATCAGCCCCAGCATTTT. This encodes CASRPDSLNQPQHF. The full variable domain, completed using reference TRBV28 and TRBJ1-5, is DVKVTQSSRYLVKRTGEKVFLECVQDMDHENMFWYRQDPGLGLRLIYFSYDVKMKEKGDIPEGYSVSREKKERFSLILESASTNQTSMYLCASRPDSLNQPQHFGDGTRLSIL.

The chain joins TRBV5-5 to TRBJ2-1, with TRBD1 matching 9 bases. J was trimmed by 4 bases and V by 4 bases; bases with no gene match: 6. There are 15 residues in the CDR3. In germline, CDR1 is SGHKS, CDR2 YYEKEE (reference sequence). CDR3 protein: CASSLLTGGYNEQFF. The CDR3 DNA reads TGTGCCAGCAGCCTACTGACAGGGGGGTACAATGAGCAGTTCTTC. The full variable domain, in which reference TRBV5-5 and TRBJ2-1 provide the parts outside the CDR3, is DAGVTQSPTHLIKTRGQQVTLRCSPISGHKSVSWYQQVLGQGPQFIFQYYEKEERGRGNFPDRFSARQFPNYSSELNVNALLLGDSALYLCASSLLTGGYNEQFFGPGTRLTVL.

The J gene is TRBJ2-6, the V gene TRBV9; perhaps TRBD1 as D (5 bases). The germline V gene has CDR1 SGDLS and CDR2 YYNGEE. V gave up 4 bases and J gave up 2 bases, with 19 bases separating them. The CDR3 contains 18 residues. CDR3: CASSPSEFPGTGANVLTF. The CDR3 bases are TGTGCCAGCAGCCCTAGTGAGTTCCCAGGGACTGGGGCCAACGTCCTGACTTTC.

This clone was counted ten times or more. The genes are TRBV28 and TRBJ1-1; the D gene is possibly TRBD1 (5 bases). The V gene's germline CDR1 is MDHEN and CDR2 SYDVKM. This CDR3 is built from 16 residues. Trimming stripped 2 bases from V and 0 bases from J, with 13 bases between. CDR3 bases: TGTGCCAGCAGTTTAATGGGGAGGGGAATGAACACTGAAGCTTTCTTT. Translating it yields CASSLMGRGMNTEAFF.

V gene TRBV7-9 combines with J gene TRBJ2-7, with D perhaps TRBD1 (6 bases). The CDR3 loop spans 16 amino acids. Per the germline V gene, CDR1 is SEHNR and CDR2 is FQNEAQ (reference sequence). Trimming took 5 bases from V and 0 from J, leaving 17 bases between them. CDR3 DNA sequence: TGTGCCAGCAGCCCGCCCAGCGCAGGGGTCTCCTACGAGCAGTACTTC. This encodes CASSPPSAGVSYEQYF.

The chain joins TRBV30 to TRBJ2-4; TRBD1 aligns across 11 bases. The junction had 7 bases not matched to a gene; V was cut back by 0 bases and J by 6 bases. Germline V gene sequence: CDR1 GTSNPN, CDR2 SVGIG (reference sequence). This CDR3 spans 16 amino acids. The CDR3 sequence is CAWSVRWTGGPNIQYF. CDR3 nucleotides: TGTGCCTGGAGTGTACGCTGGACAGGGGGCCCAAACATTCAGTACTTC.

This chain connects TRBV25-1 to TRBJ1-4; 7 nucleotides align to TRBD1. V lost 4 bases and J lost 5; bases outside the gene matches: 7. The length of the CDR3 is 15 residues. Germline values: CDR1 MGHDK, CDR2 SYGVNS. This CDR3 reads CASSARQGGNEKLFF. CDR3 nucleotides: TGTGCCAGCAGTGCGAGACAGGGAGGAAATGAAAAACTGTTTTTT.

The rearrangement joins TRBV7-2 to TRBJ2-7, with TRBD1 matching over 7 bases. V shed 2 bases, J shed 1 base, and the junction held 2 bases outside the gene matches. Germline lookup yields CDR1 SGHTA and CDR2 FQGNSA. This CDR3 is built from 14 residues. The DNA of the CDR3 is TGTGCCAGCAGCTTATTGGGACAGTCCTACGAGCAGTACTTC. It specifies CASSLLGQSYEQYF. Full variable domain (remainder filled in from reference TRBV7-2 and TRBJ2-7): GAGVSQSPSNKVTEKGKDVELRCDPISGHTALYWYRQSLGQGLEFLIYFQGNSAPDKSGLPSDRFSAERTGGSVSTLTIQRTQQEDSAVYLCASSLLGQSYEQYFGPGTRLTVT.

This chain joins TRBV6-5 and TRBJ2-1, with D possibly being TRBD1 (5 bases). The CDR3 contains 12 residues. The germline CDR1 and CDR2 sequences are MNHEY and SVGAGI. V was pared by 6 bases and J by 8 bases, with 11 bases between. The CDR3 here is CASRDTLYEQFF. The CDR3 DNA sequence: TGTGCCAGCAGGGACACCCTCTATGAGCAGTTCTTC.

CDR3: CASSPISGGQNNEQFF. For the CDR3, the DNA is TGTGCCAGCAGCCCCATTAGCGGGGGGCAGAACAATGAGCAGTTCTTC. The chain joins TRBV7-3 to TRBJ2-1; 10 bases match TRBD2. CDR1 and CDR2 from the germline V gene are SGHTA and FQGTGA. Trimming cost V 5 bases and J 5 bases; bases outside gene matches: 9. CDR3 size: 16 residues.

The J gene is TRBJ1-5, the V gene TRBV5-6; D is perhaps TRBD1 (5 bases). In germline, CDR1 is SGHDT, CDR2 YYEEEE. Between the trimmed V and J ends, which lost 2 bases and 7 bases, there was a span of 16 bases. This CDR3 comprises 15 residues. In DNA form, the CDR3 reads TGTGCCAGCAGCTTTAGGATGCAGGGAGGACAGCCCCAGCATTTT. It encodes CASSFRMQGGQPQHF.

The V gene is TRBV24-1, the J gene TRBJ2-1; D is undetermined. Germline V gives CDR1 KGHDR, CDR2 SFDVKD. V lost 6 bases and J 1 base, leaving 21 bases between the germline ends. The CDR3 loop spans 18 amino acids. Here the CDR3 reads CATSSPPGSTESYNEQFF. In DNA form, the CDR3 reads TGTGCCACCAGTTCCCCCCCGGGTTCGACGGAATCCTACAATGAGCAGTTCTTC.

The V gene is TRBV4-1, the J gene TRBJ2-3, with D maybe TRBD2 (7 bases). Trimming shortened V by 1 base and J by 2 bases, and 19 bases separated the two germline ends. The germline V gene has CDR1 MGHRA and CDR2 YSYEKL. The CDR3 has 18 amino acids. The CDR3 DNA reads TGCGCCAGCAGCCAAGTTTCCGGCGGGGGCACACCCACAGATACGCAGTATTTT. Translation: CASSQVSGGGTPTDTQYF.

CDR3 DNA sequence: TGTGCCAGCAGCCGGGACAGGGGTGATTCACCCCTCCACTTT. Translating gives CASSRDRGDSPLHF. The chain combines TRBV6-2 or TRBV6-3 with TRBJ1-6, with TRBD1 matching 10 bases. The CDR3 runs 14 residues. Trimming removed 6 bases from V and 8 bases from J; junction bases left unmatched: 4. Germline V gene data show CDR1 as MNHEY and CDR2 as SVGEGT.

The chain has TRBV4-2 and TRBJ2-7; D might be TRBD2 (6 bases). Trimming removed 4 bases from V and 3 bases from J, with 16 bases in between. This CDR3 region has 15 residues. The germline gives CDR1 LGHNA, CDR2 YNFKEQ. CDR3 nucleotides: TGTGCCAGCAGCCCGGAGGGCCTAGCCGGCTACGAGCAGTACTTC. This sequence encodes CASSPEGLAGYEQYF.